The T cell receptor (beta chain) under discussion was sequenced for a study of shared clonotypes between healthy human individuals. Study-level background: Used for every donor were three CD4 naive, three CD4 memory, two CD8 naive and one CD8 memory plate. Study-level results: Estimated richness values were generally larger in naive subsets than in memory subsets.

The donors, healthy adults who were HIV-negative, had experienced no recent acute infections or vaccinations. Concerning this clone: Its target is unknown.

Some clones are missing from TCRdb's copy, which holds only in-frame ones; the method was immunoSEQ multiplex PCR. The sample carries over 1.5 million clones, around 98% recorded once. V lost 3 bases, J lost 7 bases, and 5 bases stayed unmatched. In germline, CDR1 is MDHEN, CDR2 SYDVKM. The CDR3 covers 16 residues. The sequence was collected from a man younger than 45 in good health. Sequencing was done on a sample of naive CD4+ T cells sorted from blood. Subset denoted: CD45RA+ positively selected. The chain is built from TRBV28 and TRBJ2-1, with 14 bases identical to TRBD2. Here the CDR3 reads CASSFSGLAGENEQFF. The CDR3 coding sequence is TGTGCCAGCAGTTTCTCGGGACTAGCGGGAGAGAATGAGCAGTTCTTC.